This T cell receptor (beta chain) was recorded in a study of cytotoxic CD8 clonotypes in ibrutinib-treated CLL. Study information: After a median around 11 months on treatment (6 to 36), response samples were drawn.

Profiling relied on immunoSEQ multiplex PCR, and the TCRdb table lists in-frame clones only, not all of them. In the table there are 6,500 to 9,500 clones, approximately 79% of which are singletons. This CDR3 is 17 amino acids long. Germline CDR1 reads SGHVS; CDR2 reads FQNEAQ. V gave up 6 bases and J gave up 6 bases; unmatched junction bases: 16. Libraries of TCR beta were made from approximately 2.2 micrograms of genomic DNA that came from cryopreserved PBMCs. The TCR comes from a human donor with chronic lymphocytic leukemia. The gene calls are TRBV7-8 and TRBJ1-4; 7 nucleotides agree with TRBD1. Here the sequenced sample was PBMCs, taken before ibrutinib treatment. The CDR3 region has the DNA TGTGCCAGCAGAAGGGGGCCTCGACCTTTAGGGGATGAAAAACTGTTTTTT. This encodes CASRRGPRPLGDEKLFF.